This T cell receptor beta chain derives from a study of blood T cell repertoires in COVID-19. Across the study: Donors in the United States, Italy and Spain gave samples during acute or convalescent COVID-19. Sources were T cells, B-cell-depleted T cells, or PBMCs; the material itself was cDNA or gDNA.

CDR1 and CDR2 from the germline V gene are GTSNPN and SVGIG (reference sequence). This CDR3 has 16 residues. With V trimmed by 5 bases and J by 7 bases, 11 bases remained unmatched. As originally analysed: Using reference gene primer amplification, nucleated cell counts were estimated. Repertoires were generated with immunoSEQ multiplex PCR, while TCRdb's copy carries only in-frame clones and drops some. V and J calls plus clone size are reproduced from that table; the DNA served to infer D and trimming. This table has more than 95,000 clones, roughly 90% appearing once. Sequenced material: peripheral blood. This chain uses TRBV30 with TRBJ1-6, with 10 bases lining up with TRBD1. The TCR was taken from a man aged 50 to 60 with acute or convalescent COVID-19. In nucleotides, the CDR3 is TGTGCCTGGTCACCGGGACAGGGGACGGGAAATTCACCCCTCCACTTT. Translating gives CAWSPGQGTGNSPLHF.